The sequence of this TCR beta chain was determined in a study of Graves' ophthalmopathy and Graves' hyperthyroidism. Study findings and constraints: Most expanded thyroid clonotypes above 0.001 frequency also appeared in blood.

This clonotype was detected many times. Antigen unknown. This CDR3 region has 16 residues. Unmatched junction bases numbered 13, after V lost 8 bases and J lost 6 bases. Germline assignment: CDR1 MDHEN and CDR2 SYDVKM. In donors with ophthalmopathy, activity was moderate-to-severe, with CAS ≥3, NOSPECS ≥4 and duration under 3 months. Patients were diagnosed from clinical symptoms, serum thyroxine, TRAb, thyroid ultrasound and orbital computed tomography. Researchers took RNA transcripts and amplified TCR beta CDR3 regions from them. Amplification began with first-round RT-PCR using HTBI primers, then second-round multiplex PCR was performed. A single record per CDR3 protein comes from TCRdb applying MiXCR to the multiplex PCR reads. Among some 160,000 distinct CDR3 sequences listed, 39% were seen once.

V usage is TRBV28 and J usage is TRBJ2-2; 9 bases line up with TRBD1. The clonotype originates from a man between 25 and 39 years old with Graves' ophthalmopathy. Material for sequencing was peripheral blood. CDR3 protein: CASYRSGQGVPGELFF. As DNA, the CDR3 is TGTGCCAGCTACCGATCGGGACAGGGAGTACCCGGGGAGCTGTTTTTT.